One sample yielded the 17 T cell receptor beta chains listed below, sequenced in a study of vaccination effects on CD4 cells after COVID-19. Assay used: immunoSEQ multiplex PCR; TCRdb lists only in-frame clones, some missing. The sample shows tens of thousands of clones, nearly 75% of them seen only once. Their target antigens are unknown. Expansion of antigen-specific CD4+ T cells with viral peptide pools was carried out by the ViraFEST assay before sequencing. Cultured cells yielded isolated CD4+ T cells after nine to ten days. This person caught SARS-CoV-2 sometime from March to December 2020, and PCR testing confirmed the infection. The input for sequencing was CD4+ T cells from PBMCs cultured with a peptide pool, taken before COVID-19 vaccination. These receptors all stem from a human donor who had a prior SARS-CoV-2 infection.

J is TRBJ1-1 and V is TRBV5-1; D not resolved. CDR3 length: 15 amino acids. Trimming removed 3 bases from V and 5 bases from J, with 17 bases in between. Germline CDR1 SGHRS, CDR2 YFSETQ. The CDR3 bases are TGCGCCAGCAGCTCAAATAGACCCGTTGGGACTGAAGCTTTCTTT. This encodes CASSSNRPVGTEAFF.

This chain's CDR3 is CASSLGIRRGPNEKLFF. CDR3 DNA: TGCGCCAGCAGCTTGGGAATCCGAAGGGGTCCTAATGAAAAACTGTTTTTT. The rearrangement uses TRBV5-1 and TRBJ1-4, with a possible D match to TRBD1 (5 bases). Trimming took off 0 bases at V and 3 bases at J, with 15 bases between the two ends. The CDR3 contains 17 residues. Germline V CDR1 and CDR2: SGHRS, YFSETQ.

The CDR3 DNA reads as TGTGCCAGCTCACCACCTGGGCAGGGAGTTAACTATGGCTACACCTTC. It translates to CASSPPGQGVNYGYTF. V is TRBV18 and J is TRBJ1-2; possible D gene TRBD1, 5 bases. In germline, CDR1 is KGHSH, CDR2 LQKENI. The V and J ends lost 0 bases and 1 base respectively, with 12 bases between them. There are 16 residues in the CDR3.

Judged by abundance, this clone is medium-sized. This chain links TRBV6-5 with TRBJ1-1; 9 nucleotides agree with TRBD1. Germline CDR1 and CDR2: MNHEY and SVGAGI. The CDR3 loop spans 14 amino acids. With V trimmed by 7 bases and J by 1 base, 4 bases remained unmatched. For the CDR3, the DNA is TGTGCCAGCAAACAGGGGGCCGAGAACACTGAAGCTTTCTTT. It specifies CASKQGAENTEAFF.

The chain couples TRBV6-1 to TRBJ1-5; TRBD1 matches 12 bases. Germline assignment: CDR1 MNHNS and CDR2 SASEGT. The CDR3 loop spans 18 amino acids. Trimming took 3 bases from V and 7 from J; bases not matched to a gene: 13. The CDR3 DNA follows: TGTGCCAGCAGTGAGTTCCACAAAGGGACAGGGGGCTGGCAGCCCCAGCATTTT. This gives the protein CASSEFHKGTGGWQPQHF.

The V call is TRBV12-5, the J call TRBJ2-1; TRBD2 matches at 14 bases. This CDR3 spans 17 amino acids. J lost 2 bases, V lost 4 bases, and 4 bases had no gene match. Germline values: CDR1 LGHNT, CDR2 FRNRAP. CDR3 in amino acids: CASGSGLAGVAYNEQFF. CDR3 DNA sequence: TGTGCTAGTGGTTCGGGACTAGCGGGAGTGGCCTACAATGAGCAGTTCTTC.

This sequence joins TRBV5-1 and TRBJ2-3; D remains ambiguous. The CDR3 has 14 amino acids. With 6 bases removed from V and 0 bases from J, the gap between germline ends came to 11 bases. Germline V CDR1 and CDR2: SGHRS, YFSETQ. DNA of the CDR3: TGCGCCAGCATGGAAGCGTTAAGCACAGATACGCAGTATTTT. Its translation: CASMEALSTDTQYF.

The sample holds a few counts of this clone. This sequence joins TRBV6-6 and TRBJ1-5; D gene unclear. This CDR3 has 12 amino acids. CDR1 and CDR2 (germline): MNHNY, SVGAGI (reference sequence). V gave up 9 bases and J gave up 3 bases, with 9 bases separating them. The CDR3 region is CASRQINQPQHF. The CDR3 bases are TGTGCCAGTCGACAAATCAATCAGCCCCAGCATTTT.

V gene TRBV6-2 or TRBV6-3 combines with J gene TRBJ1-2; D call uncertain. Germline V gene sequence: CDR1 MNHEY, CDR2 SVGEGT. This CDR3 comprises 15 residues. V was trimmed by 2 bases and J by 7 bases, leaving 17 bases between them. CDR3 in amino acids: CASSYAGRRIGGYTF. CDR3 nucleotide sequence: TGTGCCAGCAGTTACGCGGGGAGACGTATCGGTGGCTACACCTTC.

The chain couples TRBV3-1 (or the pseudogene TRBV3-2) to TRBJ2-5; no firm D call. Looked up from germline, CDR1 is LGHDT and CDR2 is YNNKEL (reference sequence). This CDR3 is 12 amino acids long. Trimming shortened V by 2 bases and J by 4 bases, and 5 bases separated the two germline ends. The CDR3 is CASSQIGETQYF. Written as DNA, the CDR3 is TGTGCCAGCAGCCAAATCGGAGAGACCCAGTACTTC.

DNA of the CDR3: TGTGCCAGCAGCTTGGAAAGTAGGAGGGTCGGCTACACCTTC. Translating it yields CASSLESRRVGYTF. V and J are TRBV5-4 and TRBJ1-2; no definite D call. Looked up from germline, CDR1 is SGHNT and CDR2 is YYREEE (reference sequence). V was trimmed by 0 bases and J by 8 bases, leaving 14 bases between them. The CDR3 has 14 residues.

As DNA, the CDR3 is TGTGCCAGCAGACTGCAGGGGATATCCTACGAGCAGTACTTC. Translating gives CASRLQGISYEQYF. This chain joins TRBV6-5 and TRBJ2-7; a possible D gene is TRBD1 (6 bases). CDR1 is MNHEY, CDR2 SVGAGI, per germline. The germline V and J ends were trimmed by 6 bases and 1 base, with 13 bases remaining between them. The CDR3 has 14 amino acids.

As DNA, the CDR3 is TGTGCCAGCAGTGGGGTTTTCGAGGAGACCCAGTACTTC. Amino acid sequence: CASSGVFEETQYF. This chain uses TRBV2 with TRBJ2-5; D not resolved. This CDR3 region has 13 residues. The V gene's germline CDR1 is SNHLY and CDR2 FYNNEI. V was pared by 4 bases and J by 5 bases, with 11 bases between.

This clone was seen more than once but under ten times. The rearrangement links TRBV19 to TRBJ2-5; the D is unclear. Trimming left V 6 bases short and J 3 bases short, with 14 bases between. Germline lookup yields CDR1 LNHDA and CDR2 SQIVND (reference sequence). This CDR3 has 14 amino acids. The CDR3 loop reads CASSKTGVEETQYF. As DNA, the CDR3 is TGTGCCAGTAGCAAGACTGGAGTCGAAGAGACCCAGTACTTC.

The rearrangement joins TRBV11-2 to TRBJ1-2, with D perhaps TRBD1 (6 bases). Deletions cut 1 base from V and 2 bases from J, with 11 bases between. Looked up from germline, CDR1 is SGHAT and CDR2 is FQNNGV. The length of the CDR3 is 15 residues. CDR3 sequence: CASSLGGGTNYGYTF. The CDR3 nucleotides read TGTGCCAGCAGCTTAGGGGGGGGGACAAACTATGGCTACACCTTC.

The genes are TRBV18 and TRBJ2-5; D is perhaps TRBD1 (5 bases). Germline V lookup: CDR1 KGHSH, CDR2 LQKENI. This CDR3 is 14 amino acids long. V was trimmed by 1 base and J by 5 bases, leaving 11 bases between them. The CDR3: CASSPLGRGETQYF. CDR3 coding DNA: TGTGCCAGCTCACCACTGGGGCGCGGTGAGACCCAGTACTTC.

The chain combines TRBV5-4 with TRBJ2-3; D is possibly TRBD1 or TRBD2 (6 bases each). Germline V gene sequence: CDR1 SGHNT, CDR2 YYREEE (reference sequence). The CDR3 spans 16 residues. V lost 4 bases and J lost 1, with 16 bases in between. The DNA for the CDR3 is TGTGCCAGCAGCCCCTCCCCGGGGGCAGGCACAGATACGCAGTATTTT. Translation gives CASSPSPGAGTDTQYF.